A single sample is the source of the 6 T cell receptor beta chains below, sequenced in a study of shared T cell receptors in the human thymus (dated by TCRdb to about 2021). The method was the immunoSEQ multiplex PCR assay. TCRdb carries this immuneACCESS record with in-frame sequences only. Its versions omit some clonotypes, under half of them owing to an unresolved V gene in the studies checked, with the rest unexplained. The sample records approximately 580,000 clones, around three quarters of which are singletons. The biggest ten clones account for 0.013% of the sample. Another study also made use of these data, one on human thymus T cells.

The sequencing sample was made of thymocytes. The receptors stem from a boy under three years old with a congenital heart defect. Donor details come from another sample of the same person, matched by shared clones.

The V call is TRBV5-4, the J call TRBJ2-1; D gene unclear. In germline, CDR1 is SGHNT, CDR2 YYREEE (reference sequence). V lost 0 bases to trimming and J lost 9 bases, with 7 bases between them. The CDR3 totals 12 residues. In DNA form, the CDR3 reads TGTGCCAGCAGCTTGGAGAGGAGTGAGCAGTTCTTC. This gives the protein CASSLERSEQFF.

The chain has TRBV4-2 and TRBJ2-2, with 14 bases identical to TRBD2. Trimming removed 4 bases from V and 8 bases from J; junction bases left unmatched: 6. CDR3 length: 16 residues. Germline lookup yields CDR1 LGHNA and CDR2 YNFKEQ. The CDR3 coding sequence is TGTGCCAGCAGCCCGGGGACTAGCGGGAGCGGTGGGGAGCTGTTTTTT. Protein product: CASSPGTSGSGGELFF.

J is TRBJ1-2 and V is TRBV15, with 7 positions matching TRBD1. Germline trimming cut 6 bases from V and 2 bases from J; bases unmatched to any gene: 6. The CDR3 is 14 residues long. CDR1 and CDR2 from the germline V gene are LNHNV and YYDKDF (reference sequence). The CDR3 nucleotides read TGTGCCACCAGGGGGACAGCGAGAAACTATGGCTACACCTTC. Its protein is CATRGTARNYGYTF.

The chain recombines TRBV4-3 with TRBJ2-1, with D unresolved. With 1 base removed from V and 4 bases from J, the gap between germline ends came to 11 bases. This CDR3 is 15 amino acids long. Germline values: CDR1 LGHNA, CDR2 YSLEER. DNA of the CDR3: TGCGCCAGCAGCCAAGGGCGGCGATCTTACAATGAGCAGTTCTTC. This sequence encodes CASSQGRRSYNEQFF.

CDR3 region: CASSPEGDDGYTF. For the CDR3, the DNA is TGCGCCAGCAGTCCTGAAGGGGATGATGGCTACACCTTC. The rearrangement links TRBV5-1 to TRBJ1-2, with TRBD1 as a possible D gene (5 bases). Trimming removed 5 bases from V and 6 bases from J, with 14 bases in between. The CDR3 has 13 amino acids. Germline CDR1 reads SGHRS; CDR2 reads YFSETQ.

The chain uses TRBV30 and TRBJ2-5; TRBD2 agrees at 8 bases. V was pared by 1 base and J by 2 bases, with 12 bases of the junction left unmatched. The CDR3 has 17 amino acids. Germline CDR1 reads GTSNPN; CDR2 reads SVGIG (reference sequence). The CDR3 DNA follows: TGTGCCTGGAGTGCCCCGATACCTACTAGCGGACAAGAGACCCAGTACTTC. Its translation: CAWSAPIPTSGQETQYF.